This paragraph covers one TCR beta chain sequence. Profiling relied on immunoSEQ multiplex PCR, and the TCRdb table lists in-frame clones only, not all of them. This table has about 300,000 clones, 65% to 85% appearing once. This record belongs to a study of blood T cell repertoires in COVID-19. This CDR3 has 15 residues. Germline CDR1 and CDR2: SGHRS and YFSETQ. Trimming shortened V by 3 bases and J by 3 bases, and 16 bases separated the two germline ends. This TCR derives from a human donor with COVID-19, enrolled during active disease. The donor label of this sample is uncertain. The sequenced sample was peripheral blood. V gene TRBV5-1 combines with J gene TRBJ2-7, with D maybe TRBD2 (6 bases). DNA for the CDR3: TGCGCCAGCAGCTCGCTAAGGGCTAGCGACTACGAGCAGTACTTC. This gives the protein CASSSLRASDYEQYF. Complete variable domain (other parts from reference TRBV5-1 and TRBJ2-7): KAGVTQTPRYLIKTRGQQVTLSCSPISGHRSVSWYQQTPGQGLQFLFEYFSETQRNKGNFPGRFSGRQFSNSRSEMNVSTLELGDSALYLCASSSLRASDYEQYFGPGTRLTVT.